Following are 19 T cell receptor beta chains from one sample sequenced in a study of blood T cell repertoires in COVID-19. Using immunoSEQ multiplex PCR, the repertoire was profiled, and TCRdb retains in-frame clones only, with some absent. Of 200,000 to 250,000 clones listed, 86% are singletons. The sample consisted of peripheral blood. Receptor source: a man aged 30-40 years who had recovered from COVID-19.

This chain links TRBV7-8 with TRBJ2-1, with 12 nucleotides matching TRBD2. Germline lookup yields CDR1 SGHVS and CDR2 FQNEAQ. CDR3 length: 18 residues. V shed 5 bases and J 10 bases; nucleotides not matched to a gene: 18. The CDR3 region is CASSTTSLAGGSQREQFF. CDR3 DNA sequence: TGTGCCAGCAGCACAACTTCACTAGCGGGGGGCTCCCAACGAGAGCAGTTCTTC.

This clone was found once. This sequence joins TRBV7-8 and TRBJ2-2; 7 bases match TRBD1. The germline CDR1 and CDR2 sequences are SGHVS and FQNEAQ. Trimming removed 4 bases from V and 4 bases from J; junction bases left unmatched: 6. The CDR3 sequence is 15 residues long. CDR3 sequence reads: CASSSWGQRTGELFF. DNA for the CDR3: TGTGCCAGCAGCTCTTGGGGACAGCGCACCGGGGAGCTGTTTTTT.

The chain employs TRBV7-2 and TRBJ2-7; D is possibly TRBD1 (5 bases). The V end lost 6 bases, the J end lost 1 base, and 16 bases lay between the germline ends. The CDR3 runs 15 residues. Germline assignment: CDR1 SGHTA and CDR2 FQGNSA. DNA of the CDR3: TGTGCCAGCAGACCAACAGGTTACGGGTCCTACGAGCAGTACTTC. Encoded protein: CASRPTGYGSYEQYF. Filled out from reference TRBV7-2 and TRBJ2-7, the complete variable domain reads GAGVSQSPSNKVTEKGKDVELRCDPISGHTALYWYRQSLGQGLEFLIYFQGNSAPDKSGLPSDRFSAERTGGSVSTLTIQRTQQEDSAVYLCASRPTGYGSYEQYFGPGTRLTVT.

V usage is TRBV19 and J usage is TRBJ1-2, with TRBD1 matching 8 bases. The V gene's germline CDR1 is LNHDA and CDR2 SQIVND (reference sequence). Unmatched junction bases numbered 8, after V lost 7 bases and J lost 4 bases. The CDR3 consists of 14 residues. This CDR3 reads CASTASTGVYGYTF. CDR3 nucleotides: TGTGCCAGTACCGCGTCGACAGGGGTCTATGGCTACACCTTC.

This clone came up once. This chain links TRBV10-3 with TRBJ1-2; a possible D gene is TRBD1 (5 bases). The V gene's germline CDR1 is ENHRY and CDR2 SYGVKD. The CDR3 sequence is 14 residues long. V was trimmed by 0 bases and J by 0 bases, leaving 5 bases between them. CDR3: CAISESTANYGYTF. The CDR3 nucleotides are TGTGCCATCAGTGAGTCGACAGCTAACTATGGCTACACCTTC.

CDR3 amino acids: CASSLQASNQPQHF. The CDR3 nucleotides are TGTGCCAGCAGCTTACAGGCTAGCAATCAGCCCCAGCATTTT. The rearrangement joins TRBV7-2 to TRBJ1-5, with D uncertain. V gave up 2 bases and J gave up 0 bases, with 5 bases separating them. The CDR3 spans 14 residues. Germline-derived CDR1 and CDR2 are SGHTA and FQGNSA.

J is TRBJ1-5 and V is TRBV5-6; D remains ambiguous. The CDR3 extends over 14 amino acids. The V end lost 2 bases, the J end lost 1 base, and 7 bases lay between the germline ends. Germline loops: CDR1 SGHDT, CDR2 YYEEEE. The CDR3, as DNA: TGTGCCAGCAGCTTAGACTCGAGCAATCAGCCCCAGCATTTT. This codes for CASSLDSSNQPQHF.

J is TRBJ2-7 and V is TRBV19; TRBD2 aligns across 7 bases. V dropped 5 bases and J dropped 3; count of bases not matched to a gene: 10. The CDR3 has 15 amino acids. Germline lookup yields CDR1 LNHDA and CDR2 SQIVND (reference sequence). This CDR3 is CASSSLRRGGYEQYF. The CDR3 DNA reads as TGTGCCAGTAGTTCACTGAGGCGCGGGGGCTACGAGCAGTACTTC.

The rearrangement links TRBV5-4 to TRBJ1-1, with a weak D call TRBD1 (5 bases). Trimming took 6 bases from V and 6 from J, leaving 15 bases between them. Germline V lookup: CDR1 SGHNT, CDR2 YYREEE (reference sequence). CDR3 length: 13 residues. CDR3 loop: CASNRAGRPEAFF. The CDR3 DNA follows: TGTGCCAGCAATCGGGCAGGGAGGCCTGAAGCTTTCTTT. Full variable domain (remainder filled in from reference TRBV5-4 and TRBJ1-1): ETGVTQSPTHLIKTRGQQVTLRCSSQSGHNTVSWYQQALGQGPQFIFQYYREEENGRGNFPPRFSGLQFPNYSSELNVNALELDDSALYLCASNRAGRPEAFFGQGTRLTVV.

CDR3 sequence (DNA): TGTGCCAGCAGCTTATCGGTTCTAGCGGGGGTCTTCACAGATACGCAGTATTTT. It yields the protein CASSLSVLAGVFTDTQYF. The chain carries TRBV7-9 and TRBJ2-3; 10 nucleotides align to TRBD2. The CDR3 contains 18 residues. Germline trimming cut 2 bases from V and 2 bases from J; bases unmatched to any gene: 10. The germline gives CDR1 SEHNR, CDR2 FQNEAQ (reference sequence).

The chain has TRBV6-5 and TRBJ2-3; possibly TRBD2 for D (5 bases). CDR3 length equals 13 residues. V lost 9 bases and J lost 2, with 12 bases in between. CDR1 is MNHEY, CDR2 SVGAGI, per germline. This CDR3 reads CASGSSITDTQYF. CDR3 coding DNA: TGTGCCAGTGGGAGCTCCATCACAGATACGCAGTATTTT.

The chain recombines TRBV11-2 with TRBJ1-5, with unresolved D. V lost 4 bases and J 6 bases, leaving 13 bases between the germline ends. Germline V gene lookup returns CDR1 SGHAT and CDR2 FQNNGV. The CDR3 has 14 amino acids. The CDR3 here is CASSSLELGQPQHF. CDR3 nucleotide sequence: TGTGCCAGCAGCTCCTTAGAACTAGGTCAGCCCCAGCATTTT.

The chain is built from TRBV5-1 and TRBJ1-1, with D hard to call. CDR1 is SGHRS and CDR2 is YFSETQ in the germline V gene. The CDR3 is 14 residues long. V was clipped by 2 bases and J by 1 base, with 9 bases between them. The CDR3 sequence is CASSFQVENTEAFF. Here the CDR3 DNA reads TGCGCCAGCAGCTTCCAGGTGGAGAACACTGAAGCTTTCTTT. Drawing the rest from reference TRBV5-1 and TRBJ1-1, the complete variable domain is KAGVTQTPRYLIKTRGQQVTLSCSPISGHRSVSWYQQTPGQGLQFLFEYFSETQRNKGNFPGRFSGRQFSNSRSEMNVSTLELGDSALYLCASSFQVENTEAFFGQGTRLTVV.

This clone has just a few counts. The chain uses TRBV2 and TRBJ2-5; TRBD2 aligns across 8 bases. Germline assignment: CDR1 SNHLY and CDR2 FYNNEI. The length of the CDR3 is 16 residues. V lost 7 bases to trimming and J lost 5 bases; unmatched junction nucleotides: 15. The chain's CDR3 is CASTLFGVAGSETQYF. The CDR3 DNA reads as TGTGCCAGCACCCTCTTTGGGGTAGCGGGGAGCGAGACCCAGTACTTC.

This sequence joins TRBV2 and TRBJ2-7, with a tentative D call TRBD2 (6 bases). The germline CDR1 and CDR2 sequences are SNHLY and FYNNEI. Trimming took off 0 bases at V and 2 bases at J, with 14 bases between the two ends. This CDR3 contains 16 residues. CDR3 nucleotide sequence: TGTGCCAGCAGTGAAGCTCGGGGGAGGATTACCTACGAGCAGTACTTC. This sequence encodes CASSEARGRITYEQYF.

The gene calls are TRBV5-4 and TRBJ1-2; maybe TRBD1 (6 bases). This CDR3 spans 17 amino acids. The germline V gene encodes CDR1 SGHNT and CDR2 YYREEE (reference sequence). Trimming removed 2 bases at V and 2 bases at J, with 19 bases between. The CDR3 loop is CASSLLFPRGSNYGYTF. Here the CDR3 DNA reads TGTGCCAGCAGCTTACTATTCCCTAGGGGGTCCAACTATGGCTACACCTTC.

CDR3 sequence: CASSTTGLRPDEQFF. The CDR3 DNA follows: TGTGCCAGCAGTACCACAGGGTTGCGTCCCGATGAGCAGTTCTTC. This chain uses TRBV25-1 with TRBJ2-1, with a weak D call TRBD1 (6 bases). There are 15 residues in the CDR3. Trimming shortened V by 5 bases and J by 8 bases, and 19 bases separated the two germline ends. Germline CDR1 reads MGHDK; CDR2 reads SYGVNS.

The rearrangement joins TRBV10-3 to TRBJ2-1, with a weak D call TRBD2 (7 bases). Germline loops: CDR1 ENHRY, CDR2 SYGVKD. The CDR3 spans 14 residues. V lost 3 bases and J lost 8, with 14 bases in between. DNA for the CDR3: TGTGCCATCAGTGATGACCGGGGGGCCGATGAGCAGTTCTTC. Amino acids: CAISDDRGADEQFF.

The chain couples TRBV19 to TRBJ2-7; 7 bases are a match to TRBD1. With V trimmed by 3 bases and J by 6 bases, 11 bases remained unmatched. Germline V gives CDR1 LNHDA, CDR2 SQIVND (reference sequence). This CDR3 is built from 15 residues. The CDR3 region has the DNA TGTGCCAGTAGTATGACGACAGGGTTACTTTTCGAGCAGTACTTC. This translates into CASSMTTGLLFEQYF.